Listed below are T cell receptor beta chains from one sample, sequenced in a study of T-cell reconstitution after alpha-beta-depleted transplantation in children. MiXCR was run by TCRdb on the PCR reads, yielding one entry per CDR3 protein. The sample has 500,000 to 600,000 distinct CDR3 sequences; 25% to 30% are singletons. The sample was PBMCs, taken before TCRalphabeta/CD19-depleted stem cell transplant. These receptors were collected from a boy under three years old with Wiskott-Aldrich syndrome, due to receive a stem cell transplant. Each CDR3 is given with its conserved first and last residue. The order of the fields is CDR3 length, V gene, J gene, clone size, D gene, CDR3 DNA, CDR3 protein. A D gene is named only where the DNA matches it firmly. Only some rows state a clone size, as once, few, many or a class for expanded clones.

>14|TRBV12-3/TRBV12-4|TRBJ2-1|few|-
TGTGCCAGCACCGTACACCGCTCCTACAATGAGCAGTTCTTC
CASTVHRSYNEQFF
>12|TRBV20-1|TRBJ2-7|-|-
TGCAGTGCTACCAGTAACTCCTACGAGCAGTACTTC
CSATSNSYEQYF
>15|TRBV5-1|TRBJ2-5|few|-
TGCGCCAGCAGCTTGGGGAGGGACTTACAAGAGACCCAGTACTTC
CASSLGRDLQETQYF
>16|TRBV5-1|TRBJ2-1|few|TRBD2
TGCGCCAGCAGCAGTCTGAGAAGCGGGACCCACAATGAGCAGTTCTTC
CASSSLRSGTHNEQFF
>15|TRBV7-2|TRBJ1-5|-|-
TGTGCCAGCAGCTTAGCCGGACGGACGGATCAGCCCCAGCATTTT
CASSLAGRTDQPQHF
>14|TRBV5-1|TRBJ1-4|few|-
TGCGCCAGCAGCCCAGGTTCGGAGGGTGAAAAACTGTTTTTT
CASSPGSEGEKLFF
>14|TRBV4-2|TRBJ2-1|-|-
TGTGCCAGCAGCCAAGATGGGGGAGTGGATGAGCAGTTCTTC
CASSQDGGVDEQFF
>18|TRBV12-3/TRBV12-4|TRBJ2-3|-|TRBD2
TGTGCCAGCAGACCGACCATCCAGACTAGCGGGAGGGCAGATACGCAGTATTTT
CASRPTIQTSGRADTQYF
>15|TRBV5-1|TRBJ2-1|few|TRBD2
TGCGCCAGCACCCTAGCGGGAAAAAATTACAATGAGCAGTTCTTC
CASTLAGKNYNEQFF
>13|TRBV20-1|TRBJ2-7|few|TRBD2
TGCAGCCAGACTAGCGGGAGTGGCTACGAGCAGTACTTC
CSQTSGSGYEQYF
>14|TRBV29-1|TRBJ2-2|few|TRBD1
TGCAGCGTTGTAGGGACAGGGGGCACCGGGGAGCTGTTTTTT
CSVVGTGGTGELFF
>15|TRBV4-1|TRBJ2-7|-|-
TGCGCCAGCAGCCAAGTCGGGGGCTCCTCCTACGAGCAGTACTTC
CASSQVGGSSYEQYF
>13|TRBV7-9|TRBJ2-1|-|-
TGTGCCAGCAGCTTAGTGGCGAGGAACGAGCAGTTCTTC
CASSLVARNEQFF
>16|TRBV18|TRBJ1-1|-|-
TGTGCCAGCTCAGATTTCATCAGAAATCTGAACACTGAAGCTTTCTTT
CASSDFIRNLNTEAFF
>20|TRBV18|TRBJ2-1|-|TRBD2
TGTGCCAGCTCACCACCGGCACAGGCGATCTGGACTAGTGAACCCAATGAGCAGTTCTTC
CASSPPAQAIWTSEPNEQFF
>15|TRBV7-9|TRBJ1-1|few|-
TGTGCCAGCAGCCCGGAGGGACAATTATCCTCCCCGGCTTTCTTT
CASSPEGQLSSPAFF
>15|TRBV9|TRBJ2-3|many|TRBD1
TGTGCCAGCAGCCCCCAGGGGGCTTCAACAGATACGCAGTATTTT
CASSPQGASTDTQYF
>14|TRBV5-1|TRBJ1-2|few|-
TGCGCCAGCAGCCGGGAGGGATTTGGCTATGGCTACACCTTC
CASSREGFGYGYTF
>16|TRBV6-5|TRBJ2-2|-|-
TGTGCCAGCAGTTATCCTCAGGGGTGGGCCACCGGGGAGCTGTTTTTT
CASSYPQGWATGELFF
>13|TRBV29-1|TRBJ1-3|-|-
TGCAGCGTTGAAGGCAGGGGTGGAAACACCATATATTTT
CSVEGRGGNTIYF
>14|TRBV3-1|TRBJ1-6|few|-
TGTGCCAGCAGCCTATGGACAAAGGATTCACCCCTCCACTTT
CASSLWTKDSPLHF
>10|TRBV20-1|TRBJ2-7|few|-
TGCCGACTAGTCCTATGGGAGCAGTACTTC
CRLVLWEQYF
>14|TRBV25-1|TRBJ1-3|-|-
TGTGCCAGCAGTGACGCAGGTACTGGAAACACCATATATTTT
CASSDAGTGNTIYF
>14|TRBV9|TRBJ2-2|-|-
TGTGCCAGCAGCGTAGCGGGGGTCCCCGGGGAGCTGTTTTTT
CASSVAGVPGELFF
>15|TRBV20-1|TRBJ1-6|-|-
TGCAGTGCTAAAGAACCGGGACGTCGAGATTCACCCCTCCACTTT
CSAKEPGRRDSPLHF
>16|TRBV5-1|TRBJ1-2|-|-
TGCGCCAGCAGCTTGTATCGGGTTGTCGGCTTATTTGGCTACACCTTC
CASSLYRVVGLFGYTF
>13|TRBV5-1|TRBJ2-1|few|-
TGCGCCAGCAGTTCGGGACTGAACAATGAGCAGTTCTTC
CASSSGLNNEQFF
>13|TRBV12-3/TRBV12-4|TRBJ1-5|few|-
TGTGCCAGCAGTTCGCCAGGGGATCAGCCCCAGCATTTT
CASSSPGDQPQHF
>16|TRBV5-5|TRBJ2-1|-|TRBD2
TGTGCCAGCAGCCCATTGTTAGCGGGAGGGTCAGGTGAGCAGTTCTTC
CASSPLLAGGSGEQFF
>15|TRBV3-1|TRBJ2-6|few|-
TGTGCCAGCAGCCAAGTATTATCTGGGGCCAACGTCCTGACTTTC
CASSQVLSGANVLTF
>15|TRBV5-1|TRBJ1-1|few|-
TGCGCCAGCAGCCCAAGGGGCAGCCTGAACACTGAAGCTTTCTTT
CASSPRGSLNTEAFF
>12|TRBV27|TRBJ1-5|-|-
TGTGCCAGCAGCAAATTGGGGCAGCCCCAGCATTTT
CASSKLGQPQHF
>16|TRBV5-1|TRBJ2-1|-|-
TGCGCCAGCAGCTTGCTTCTAGGAAGGGCGGGCAATGAGCAGTTCTTC
CASSLLLGRAGNEQFF
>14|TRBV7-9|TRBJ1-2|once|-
TGTGCCCGCAGCTTAGGCGGCGGACTCTATGGCTACACCTTC
CARSLGGGLYGYTF
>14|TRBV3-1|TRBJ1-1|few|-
TGTGCCAGCAGGCCTGACAGCCAGAACACTGAAGCTTTCTTT
CASRPDSQNTEAFF
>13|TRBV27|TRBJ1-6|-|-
TGTGCCAGCAAGGAGAGGGGAAATTCACCCCTCCACTTT
CASKERGNSPLHF
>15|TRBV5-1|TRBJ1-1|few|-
TGCGCCAGCAGCTTCGGAGTGGGCGAGAACACTGAAGCTTTCTTT
CASSFGVGENTEAFF
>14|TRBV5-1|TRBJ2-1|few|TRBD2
TGCGCCAGCAGGGGAGCGGGAGGGTACAATGAGCAGTTCTTC
CASRGAGGYNEQFF
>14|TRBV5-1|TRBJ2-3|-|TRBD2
TGCGCCAGCAGCTTGGGACTAGCCTTGGATACGCAGTATTTT
CASSLGLALDTQYF
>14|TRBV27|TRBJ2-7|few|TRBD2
TGTGCCAGCAGCTTACTAGCGGGAAAGGGCGAGCAGTACTTC
CASSLLAGKGEQYF
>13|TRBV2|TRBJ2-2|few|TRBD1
TGTGCCACCAGGACAGGGGGCACCGGGGAGCTGTTTTTT
CATRTGGTGELFF